The 6 T cell receptor beta chains below were found in one sample sequenced in a study of sequential checkpoint blockade in melanoma (dated by TCRdb to 2018 to 2020). Receptors were amplified or captured by the immunoSEQ multiplex PCR assay. TCRdb took this table from immuneACCESS and kept in-frame rearrangements with V and J called. Such tables lack part of the clones; where checked against another copy, unresolved V genes explain under half of the gap, and the rest is unexplained. Counted in this sample were 25,000 to 30,000 clones; 77% of them appeared once. Clones ranked in the top ten supply roughly 15% of the sample. The treatment or condition label of this sample denotes: randomized to nivolumab then ipilimumab (arm A) or the reverse (arm B). The input for sequencing was CD8+ T cells sorted from blood (inferred from file names), taken from a patient given nivolumab and ipilimumab in sequence. All receptors come from a human donor with melanoma.

The chain has TRBV7-6 and TRBJ2-7; D perhaps matches TRBD1 (5 bases). Between the trimmed V and J ends, which lost 4 bases and 3 bases, there was a span of 10 bases. Germline-derived CDR1 and CDR2 are SGHVS and FNYEAQ. The CDR3 has 13 residues. The DNA of the CDR3 is TGTGCCAGCAGCTCTTTGGGGCTCTACGAGCAGTACTTC. It encodes CASSSLGLYEQYF.

V usage is TRBV7-6 and J usage is TRBJ2-7, with 7 bases aligning to TRBD2. This CDR3 is 14 amino acids long. The J segment lost 0 bases and the V segment lost 1 base, leaving 0 bases of the junction unmatched. Germline V gives CDR1 SGHVS, CDR2 FNYEAQ. CDR3 nucleotides: TGTGCCAGCAGCTTAGGCGGGGGCTCCTACGAGCAGTACTTC. This sequence encodes CASSLGGGSYEQYF. The whole variable domain, filled in from reference TRBV7-6 and TRBJ2-7, reads GAGVSQSPRYKVTKRGQDVALRCDPISGHVSLYWYRQALGQGPEFLTYFNYEAQQDKSGLPNDRFSAERPEGSISTLTIQRTEQRDSAMYRCASSLGGGSYEQYFGPGTRLTVT.

This sequence joins TRBV7-9 and TRBJ2-1, with 7 bases fitting TRBD1. Germline CDR1 and CDR2: SEHNR and FQNEAQ (reference sequence). V trimming: 0 bases; J trimming: 7 bases; junction bases outside the gene matches: 0. This CDR3 contains 13 residues. The CDR3 protein is CASSLATGNEQFF. The CDR3 coding sequence is TGTGCCAGCAGCTTAGCGACAGGGAATGAGCAGTTCTTC.

The chain recombines TRBV9 with TRBJ2-1, with TRBD2 identical over 8 bases. Per the germline V gene, CDR1 is SGDLS and CDR2 is YYNGEE. The CDR3 loop spans 15 amino acids. V gave up 1 base and J gave up 5 bases; unmatched junction bases: 5. CDR3 nucleotide sequence: TGTGCCAGCAGCGTAAACCCGGGGGGGGACAATGAGCAGTTCTTC. As protein: CASSVNPGGDNEQFF.

The chain carries TRBV5-5 and TRBJ1-5; 9 nucleotides line up with TRBD1. This CDR3 has 17 residues. The J segment lost 0 bases and the V segment lost 1 base, leaving 5 bases of the junction unmatched. The germline V gene encodes CDR1 SGHKS and CDR2 YYEKEE (reference sequence). CDR3 protein: CASSLNRGPYSNQPQHF. The CDR3 DNA reads as TGTGCCAGCAGCTTGAACAGGGGGCCCTATAGCAATCAGCCCCAGCATTTT.

The chain employs TRBV14 and TRBJ1-1; 8 positions agree with TRBD1. Germline CDR1 reads SGHDN; CDR2 reads FVKESK. V dropped 4 bases and J dropped 0; count of bases not matched to a gene: 7. The CDR3 spans 16 residues. CDR3 sequence: CASSPRAGGLNTEAFF. DNA of the CDR3: TGTGCCAGCAGCCCGCGTGCAGGGGGCCTGAACACTGAAGCTTTCTTT.